A single sample is the source of the 17 T cell receptor beta chains below, sequenced in a study of T cells in Graves' hyperthyroidism and ophthalmopathy (dated by TCRdb to about 2019). Library generation was performed with multiplex PCR. Sequenced on an Illumina HiSeq 2000. The TCR beta CDR3 regions were amplified from the RNA transcripts. A first-round RT-PCR of the TCR CDR3 used the HTBI primer set with the Qiagen OneStep RT-PCR kit. TCRdb took the public reads, trimmed them with fastp at Q25, ran MiXCR for clone calling and kept in-frame beta chains. Here each entry gathers all rows of one CDR3 protein and keeps the most common genes and DNA. Across this sample there are hundreds of thousands of distinct CDR3 sequences, with over 15% seen only once. In total, the top ten clones hold 15% to 20% of the sample. Sequenced material: blood. All receptors come from a woman between 18 and 30 years old with Graves' hyperthyroidism.

The chain joins TRBV7-2 to TRBJ2-1; D unresolved. V was trimmed by 1 base and J by 4 bases, leaving 14 bases between them. This CDR3 has 16 residues. Germline loops: CDR1 SGHTA, CDR2 FQGNSA. This CDR3 is CASSLEASWLYNEQFF. The CDR3, as DNA: TGTGCCAGCAGCTTAGAGGCTAGTTGGTTGTACAATGAGCAGTTCTTC.

This clonotype has ten or more counts. The V and J genes are TRBV7-2 and TRBJ2-1; D is unclear. V lost 2 bases and J 5 bases, leaving 7 bases between the germline ends. CDR3 length: 13 residues. Germline CDR1 and CDR2: SGHTA and FQGNSA. The CDR3 is CASSLLVNNEQFF. The CDR3 region has the DNA TGTGCCAGCAGCTTACTTGTTAACAATGAGCAGTTCTTC. Full variable domain (remainder filled in from reference TRBV7-2 and TRBJ2-1): GAGVSQSPSNKVTEKGKDVELRCDPISGHTALYWYRQSLGQGLEFLIYFQGNSAPDKSGLPSDRFSAERTGGSVSTLTIQRTQQEDSAVYLCASSLLVNNEQFFGPGTRLTVL.

This clonotype occurred many times. The chain is built from TRBV20-1 and TRBJ1-4, with D perhaps matching TRBD1 (5 bases). Germline V gene sequence: CDR1 DFQATT, CDR2 SNEGSKA (reference sequence). The CDR3 has 15 amino acids. The germline V and J ends were trimmed by 1 base and 7 bases, with 16 bases remaining between them. The CDR3 loop is CSARVGFWGGEKLFF. CDR3 sequence (DNA): TGCAGTGCTAGAGTGGGATTTTGGGGGGGTGAAAAACTGTTTTTT.

This clonotype appeared a few times. The V gene is TRBV6-1, the J gene TRBJ2-2, with D possibly being TRBD1 or TRBD2 (6 bases each). This CDR3 has 16 residues. Germline V gives CDR1 MNHNS, CDR2 SASEGT. Trimming took 6 bases from V and 4 from J, leaving 18 bases between them. CDR3 bases: TGTGCCAGCAGCGGGCTAGTGGGGGGCGGCACCGGGGAGCTGTTTTTT. Encoded protein: CASSGLVGGGTGELFF.

This clonotype was detected a few times. V gene TRBV12-3 or TRBV12-4 combines with J gene TRBJ1-4; D may be TRBD1 (6 bases). The CDR3 sequence is 14 residues long. V gave up 3 bases and J gave up 8 bases, with 13 bases separating them. The CDR3 here is CASSFGRGWEKLFF. For the CDR3, the DNA is TGTGCCAGCAGTTTTGGCAGGGGATGGGAAAAACTGTTTTTT.

Many counts were recorded for this clonotype. This chain joins TRBV3-1 and TRBJ2-5; 11 bases align to TRBD2. Unmatched junction bases numbered 11, after V lost 4 bases and J lost 4 bases. This CDR3 has 17 residues. Germline V lookup: CDR1 LGHDT, CDR2 YNNKEL (reference sequence). The CDR3 region has the DNA TGTGCCAGCAGCCTATTACTTAGCGGGAGGGCCATAGAGACCCAGTACTTC. The encoded protein is CASSLLLSGRAIETQYF.

The chain joins TRBV19 to TRBJ2-1; no definite D call. The V end lost 1 base, the J end lost 0 bases, and 7 bases lay between the germline ends. Germline lookup yields CDR1 LNHDA and CDR2 SQIVND (reference sequence). The CDR3 covers 15 residues. The CDR3 spells CASSIGLRSYNEQFF. CDR3 DNA sequence: TGTGCCAGTAGTATAGGGCTTCGCTCCTACAATGAGCAGTTCTTC.

This clonotype was seen at least ten times. V is TRBV7-6 and J is TRBJ1-4, with TRBD1 matching over 8 bases. Germline assignment: CDR1 SGHVS and CDR2 FNYEAQ. V lost 5 bases and J lost 7; bases outside the gene matches: 6. The CDR3 is 14 amino acids. Here the CDR3 DNA reads TGTGCCAGCAGCCAGGGGGCGCGAACTGAAAAACTGTTTTTT. Amino acid sequence: CASSQGARTEKLFF.

This chain uses TRBV6-1 with TRBJ1-5; perhaps TRBD1 as D (6 bases). CDR3 length: 14 amino acids. Germline CDR1 MNHNS, CDR2 SASEGT. Between the trimmed V and J ends, which lost 6 bases and 0 bases, there was a span of 9 bases. The DNA for the CDR3 is TGTGCCAGCAGACGGGACAATAGCAATCAGCCCCAGCATTTT. This encodes CASRRDNSNQPQHF.

This clonotype was seen a few times. V gene TRBV9 combines with J gene TRBJ1-1; no reliable D call. Trimming cost V 0 bases and J 4 bases, with 10 bases left between them. The CDR3 covers 14 residues. Germline loops: CDR1 SGDLS, CDR2 YYNGEE. The DNA of the CDR3 is TGTGCCAGCAGCGTAGAAGGGCGGCCCACTGAAGCTTTCTTT. Translation gives CASSVEGRPTEAFF.

The chain has TRBV4-2 and TRBJ1-1; D ambiguous. V lost 0 bases and J 0 bases, leaving 8 bases between the germline ends. The germline V gene encodes CDR1 LGHNA and CDR2 YNFKEQ. This CDR3 has 15 residues. The CDR3 sequence is CASSQDYPLNTEAFF. The CDR3 DNA reads as TGTGCCAGCAGCCAAGATTACCCCCTGAACACTGAAGCTTTCTTT.

V usage is TRBV2 and J usage is TRBJ2-2; D possibly uses TRBD1 or TRBD2 (5 bases each). This CDR3 has 15 amino acids. Germline CDR1 and CDR2: SNHLY and FYNNEI. Deletions cut 7 bases from V and 2 bases from J, with 14 bases between. The CDR3 protein is CASIPLRDNTGELFF. In nucleotides, the CDR3 is TGTGCCAGCATCCCGTTGAGGGACAACACCGGGGAGCTGTTTTTT. Variable domain in full (rest from reference TRBV2 and TRBJ2-2): EPEVTQTPSHQVTQMGQEVILRCVPISNHLYFYWYRQILGQKVEFLVSFYNNEISEKSEIFDDQFSVERPDGSNFTLKIRSTKLEDSAMYFCASIPLRDNTGELFFGEGSRLTVL.

This chain's CDR3 is CASGLVLGQYNEQFF. CDR3 nucleotide sequence: TGTGCTAGTGGTTTGGTACTGGGCCAGTACAATGAGCAGTTCTTC. V gene TRBV12-5 combines with J gene TRBJ2-1; no reliable D call. Trimming removed 0 bases at V and 4 bases at J, with 10 bases between. CDR1 and CDR2 (germline): LGHNT, FRNRAP. This CDR3 spans 15 amino acids. The entire variable domain, with the rest obtained from reference TRBV12-5 and TRBJ2-1, is as follows: DARVTQTPRHKVTEMGQEVTMRCQPILGHNTVFWYRQTMMQGLELLAYFRNRAPLDDSGMPKDRFSAEMPDATLATLKIQPSEPRDSAVYFCASGLVLGQYNEQFFGPGTRLTVL.

This clonotype came up a few times. The chain has TRBV5-4 and TRBJ2-1, with a weak D call TRBD2 (6 bases). CDR3 length equals 14 residues. Germline CDR1 SGHNT, CDR2 YYREEE (reference sequence). V was clipped by 5 bases and J by 9 bases, with 18 bases between them. The CDR3 DNA reads as TGTGCCAGCAGTTCACCGGGACTCCCCGCTGAGCAGTTCTTC. This sequence encodes CASSSPGLPAEQFF.

The gene calls are TRBV27 and TRBJ1-1; 7 positions match TRBD1. The germline CDR1 and CDR2 sequences are MNHEY and SMNVEV (reference sequence). The CDR3 consists of 13 residues. J was trimmed by 6 bases and V by 8 bases; bases with no gene match: 9. This CDR3 is CASGMTGFAEAFF. Written as DNA, the CDR3 is TGTGCCAGCGGGATGACAGGGTTCGCTGAAGCTTTCTTT.

This clonotype was seen many times. The chain is built from TRBV7-8 and TRBJ2-7; the D gene could be TRBD1 or TRBD2 (5 bases each). The V gene lost 5 bases and the J gene lost 2 bases, with 16 bases spanning the gap. This CDR3 is 15 amino acids long. Germline V gives CDR1 SGHVS, CDR2 FQNEAQ. CDR3 sequence reads: CASSARVGGAYEQYF. In DNA form, the CDR3 reads TGTGCCAGCAGCGCTCGGGTTGGGGGTGCCTACGAGCAGTACTTC.

The chain's CDR3 is CSVAMTGRTDTQYF. The CDR3 DNA sequence: TGCAGCGTTGCAATGACAGGGAGGACAGATACGCAGTATTTT. The J gene is TRBJ2-3, the V gene TRBV29-1, with D tentatively TRBD1 (7 bases). The V and J ends lost 4 bases and 3 bases respectively, with 14 bases between them. In germline, CDR1 is SQVTM, CDR2 ANQGSEA. The CDR3 sequence is 14 residues long.